The 27 T cell receptor beta chains listed next were all sequenced from one sample in a study of blood T cell repertoires in COVID-19. TCRdb keeps only in-frame clones here, not all; method: immunoSEQ multiplex PCR. The sample records more than 200,000 clones, around 84% being singletons. Specimen: PBMCs or T cells enriched from blood (not recorded which). The receptors derive from a woman aged 45-60 years who had recovered from COVID-19.

The chain combines TRBV7-6 with TRBJ1-2; the D gene is possibly TRBD1 (5 bases). In germline, CDR1 is SGHVS, CDR2 FNYEAQ. The CDR3 totals 13 residues. V shed 4 bases and J shed 5 bases, with 11 bases lying between them. The CDR3 protein is CASSYGATYGYTF. The DNA for the CDR3 is TGTGCCAGCAGCTATGGGGCCACATATGGCTACACCTTC.

V gene TRBV28 combines with J gene TRBJ2-1; 11 bases map to TRBD2. Trimming removed 4 bases from V and 0 bases from J; junction bases left unmatched: 5. The CDR3 extends over 17 amino acids. Germline values: CDR1 MDHEN, CDR2 SYDVKM. The CDR3 sequence: CASSSYLAGGSYNEQFF. DNA for the CDR3: TGTGCCAGCAGTTCCTACCTAGCGGGAGGCTCCTACAATGAGCAGTTCTTC.

V gene TRBV30 combines with J gene TRBJ1-1; D perhaps matches TRBD1 (6 bases). The CDR3 loop spans 13 amino acids. Deletions cut 1 base from V and 3 bases from J, with 9 bases between. Germline assignment: CDR1 GTSNPN and CDR2 SVGIG (reference sequence). The CDR3 nucleotides read TGTGCCTGGAGTGACAGGGCCCACACTGAAGCTTTCTTT. Its translation is CAWSDRAHTEAFF.

The CDR3 region has the DNA TGTGCCAGCAGCTTAGAGTTCGGGGAGCAGTTCTTC. Residues: CASSLEFGEQFF. The rearrangement uses TRBV7-6 and TRBJ2-1; no clear D gene. The CDR3 loop spans 12 amino acids. Germline lookup yields CDR1 SGHVS and CDR2 FNYEAQ. V lost 1 base to trimming and J lost 10 bases, with 8 bases between them.

This clone came up once. A much bigger clone sits one base away, suggesting this may be a read error. Other nucleotide sequences from this sample produce the same CDR3. J is TRBJ2-5 and V is TRBV10-1; 12 bases line up with TRBD2. The CDR3 extends over 15 amino acids. Germline V gives CDR1 WNHNN, CDR2 SYGVQD (reference sequence). This CDR3 is CASSEGLAGQETQYF. Written as DNA, the CDR3 is TGCGCCAGCAGTGAGGGACTAGCGGGACAAGAAACCCAGTACTTC.

The count of this clone is one. CDR3 nucleotide sequence: TGTGCCAGCAGCGTAGTACCCTCGGGTGATACGCAGTATTTT. Its translation is CASSVVPSGDTQYF. The J gene is TRBJ2-3, the V gene TRBV9; D gene unclear. The germline gives CDR1 SGDLS, CDR2 YYNGEE. Trimming took off 0 bases at V and 6 bases at J, with 11 bases between the two ends. The CDR3 extends over 14 amino acids.

This clone was counted between two and nine times. The chain has TRBV2 and TRBJ1-6; D is possibly TRBD1 (5 bases). The V end lost 7 bases, the J end lost 10 bases, and 14 bases lay between the germline ends. CDR1 and CDR2 (germline): SNHLY, FYNNEI. The CDR3 contains 13 residues. CDR3 sequence (DNA): TGTGCCAGCATCAAAGAAGGGGTATCACCCCTCCACTTT. It is translated as CASIKEGVSPLHF.

This rearrangement joins TRBV5-6 to TRBJ2-1; TRBD2 might be the D (6 bases). V was trimmed by 4 bases and J by 8 bases, leaving 16 bases between them. Germline assignment: CDR1 SGHDT and CDR2 YYEEEE. The CDR3 loop spans 14 amino acids. The CDR3 bases are TGTGCCAGCAGCGTAGGGCGGGGATGGTATGAGCAGTTCTTC. The encoded protein is CASSVGRGWYEQFF.

The chain is built from TRBV5-1 and TRBJ2-2, with D hard to call. The V end was cut by 0 bases, the J end by 0 bases, with 9 bases between. Germline V lookup: CDR1 SGHRS, CDR2 YFSETQ. The CDR3 length is 16 residues. The DNA of the CDR3 is TGCGCCAGCAGCTTGGAGCCCGAATCGAACACCGGGGAGCTGTTTTTT. Encoded protein: CASSLEPESNTGELFF. The variable domain in full, completed from reference TRBV5-1 and TRBJ2-2, reads KAGVTQTPRYLIKTRGQQVTLSCSPISGHRSVSWYQQTPGQGLQFLFEYFSETQRNKGNFPGRFSGRQFSNSRSEMNVSTLELGDSALYLCASSLEPESNTGELFFGEGSRLTVL.

The chain couples TRBV12-3 or TRBV12-4 to TRBJ1-2; 9 bases match TRBD1. The V segment lost 6 bases and the J segment 7 bases; nucleotides outside the gene matches: 6. The CDR3 sequence is 13 residues long. The CDR3, as DNA: TGTGCCAGCAGCTTACGGGACAGGGTTGGCTACACCTTC. This codes for CASSLRDRVGYTF.

The rearrangement uses TRBV11-2 and TRBJ2-1; TRBD2 agrees at 11 bases. Losses at the gene ends were 3 bases for V and 0 bases for J; bases not matched to a gene: 7. The CDR3 runs to 18 residues. Germline lookup yields CDR1 SGHAT and CDR2 FQNNGV. CDR3 in DNA: TGTGCCAGCAGCTTGTGGGTAGCGGGAGGGAGCTCCTACAATGAGCAGTTCTTC. This gives the protein CASSLWVAGGSSYNEQFF. The variable domain in full, with the rest retrieved from reference TRBV11-2 and TRBJ2-1, is EAGVAQSPRYKIIEKRQSVAFWCNPISGHATLYWYQQILGQGPKLLIQFQNNGVVDDSQLPKDRFSAERLKGVDSTLKIQPAKLEDSAVYLCASSLWVAGGSSYNEQFFGPGTRLTVL.

The V gene is TRBV19, the J gene TRBJ2-2, with 7 bases matching TRBD1. The V gene end was trimmed by 7 bases and the J gene end by 1 base; junction bases not matched to a gene: 3. This CDR3 region has 14 residues. Looked up from germline, CDR1 is LNHDA and CDR2 is SQIVND (reference sequence). The CDR3 region has the DNA TGTGCCAGTATGTACAGGGGGAACACCGGGGAGCTGTTTTTT. This sequence encodes CASMYRGNTGELFF.

A few counts support this clone. The chain couples TRBV5-1 to TRBJ2-2; weak D call: TRBD2 (6 bases). CDR3 length equals 16 residues. V lost 9 bases and J lost 1, with 19 bases in between. Per the germline V gene, CDR1 is SGHRS and CDR2 is YFSETQ. Written as DNA, the CDR3 is TGCGCCACCAGGCCCTTGGGTAGCGGGAACACCGGGGAGCTGTTTTTT. This encodes CATRPLGSGNTGELFF.

The chain is built from TRBV28 and TRBJ2-7, with 12 bases aligning to TRBD1. Per the germline V gene, CDR1 is MDHEN and CDR2 is SYDVKM. The CDR3 has 18 amino acids. V lost 6 bases and J lost 9; bases outside the gene matches: 21. This CDR3 reads CASSFSPPGGQGAGVQYF. In nucleotides, the CDR3 is TGTGCCAGCAGCTTCTCCCCCCCCGGGGGACAGGGGGCGGGGGTGCAGTACTTC.

The gene calls are TRBV23-1 and TRBJ2-5; D not resolved. TRBV23-1 is treated as an ORF (open reading frame) with a function not yet certain. The CDR3 loop spans 13 amino acids. DNA of the CDR3: TGCACCCGAGAAGGCGGCGGACAAGAGACCCAGTACTTC. Its protein is CTREGGGQETQYF.

The chain combines TRBV7-8 with TRBJ2-1, with 9 bases identical to TRBD2. Germline assignment: CDR1 SGHVS and CDR2 FQNEAQ. The V and J ends lost 4 bases and 7 bases, in that order; junction bases with no gene match: 14. The CDR3 totals 17 residues. The DNA of the CDR3 is TGTGCCAGCAGCTATAGCCGGCGGGAGGGCCCCAGGAATGAGCAGTTCTTC. Amino acid sequence: CASSYSRREGPRNEQFF.

The chain combines TRBV5-1 with TRBJ2-7; TRBD1 agrees at 8 bases. V dropped 4 bases and J dropped 3; count of bases not matched to a gene: 6. From germline, CDR1 is SGHRS and CDR2 YFSETQ. The CDR3 is made up of 14 amino acids. The CDR3 loop is CASSHGQGSYEQYF. In DNA form, the CDR3 reads TGCGCCAGCAGCCATGGACAGGGAAGCTACGAGCAGTACTTC.

This clone was counted once. The genes are TRBV11-2 and TRBJ1-6; 8 bases fit TRBD1. CDR1 and CDR2 (germline): SGHAT, FQNNGV. J lost 8 bases, V lost 4 bases, and 7 bases had no gene match. The CDR3 sequence is 15 residues long. The chain's CDR3 is CASSSGQGNYSPLHF. CDR3 coding DNA: TGTGCCAGCAGCTCCGGACAGGGCAATTATTCACCCCTCCACTTT.

This sequence joins TRBV5-5 and TRBJ2-5; 9 bases fit TRBD2. The V gene end was trimmed by 2 bases and the J gene end by 1 base; junction bases not matched to a gene: 9. The CDR3 is 17 amino acids. Germline V gene data show CDR1 as SGHKS and CDR2 as YYEKEE (reference sequence). The CDR3 DNA reads as TGTGCCAGCAGCTTAACCGGCGGGAGGGCCATCCAAGAGACCCAGTACTTC. Protein product: CASSLTGGRAIQETQYF.

This clone has only one observation. Here the CDR3 DNA reads TGCGCCAGCAGCTTGGCGACAGAGAACACCGGGGAGCTGTTTTTT. This sequence encodes CASSLATENTGELFF. This chain uses TRBV5-1 with TRBJ2-2; weak D call: TRBD1 (5 bases). The CDR3 runs to 15 residues. CDR1 SGHRS and CDR2 YFSETQ come from the germline V gene. V lost 0 bases to trimming and J lost 1 base, with 7 bases between them.

The rearrangement uses TRBV4-1 and TRBJ2-2; D gene ambiguous. This CDR3 has 17 amino acids. Per the germline V gene, CDR1 is MGHRA and CDR2 is YSYEKL. Trimming shortened V by 1 base and J by 1 base, and 13 bases separated the two germline ends. In nucleotides, the CDR3 is TGCGCCAGCAGCCAAGGTCCTAGGCAGCAGAACACCGGGGAGCTGTTTTTT. Its protein is CASSQGPRQQNTGELFF.

The V and J genes are TRBV9 and TRBJ2-1, with 10 bases aligning to TRBD2. The CDR3 has 15 amino acids. CDR1 SGDLS and CDR2 YYNGEE come from the germline V gene. V lost 1 base to trimming and J lost 7 bases; unmatched junction nucleotides: 5. CDR3 protein: CASSVTAGGWNEQFF. DNA for the CDR3: TGTGCCAGCAGCGTAACAGCGGGAGGGTGGAATGAGCAGTTCTTC.

This clone has only one observation. CDR3 loop: CASSTTSGRRGFNTDTQYF. In nucleotides, the CDR3 is TGTGCCAGCAGTACGACTAGCGGGAGGCGGGGGTTCAATACAGATACGCAGTATTTT. The V call is TRBV6-2 or TRBV6-3, the J call TRBJ2-3; 13 bases agree with TRBD2. J gave up 3 bases and V 5 bases, and 14 bases lay outside the gene matches. CDR3 length equals 19 residues. CDR1 is MNHEY, CDR2 SVGEGT, per germline.

The chain has TRBV30 and TRBJ2-2; D gene uncertain. V shed 3 bases and J shed 5 bases, with 7 bases lying between them. CDR1 is GTSNPN and CDR2 is SVGIG in the germline V gene (reference sequence). The CDR3 has 12 residues. Here the CDR3 DNA reads TGTGCCTGGAGGCCGAGAACCGGGGAGCTGTTTTTT. Its translation: CAWRPRTGELFF.

The J gene is TRBJ2-7, the V gene TRBV5-1; TRBD2 aligns across 13 bases. This CDR3 has 17 amino acids. The germline V gene encodes CDR1 SGHRS and CDR2 YFSETQ. Germline trimming cut 4 bases from V and 3 bases from J; bases unmatched to any gene: 10. The CDR3 spells CASSTGLAGVPIYEQYF. CDR3 bases: TGCGCCAGCAGCACCGGACTAGCGGGAGTTCCCATCTACGAGCAGTACTTC.

The gene calls are TRBV10-3 and TRBJ2-2, with D possibly being TRBD1 (5 bases). Between the trimmed V and J ends, which lost 2 bases and 5 bases, there was a span of 9 bases. The germline V gene has CDR1 ENHRY and CDR2 SYGVKD. The CDR3 consists of 14 residues. CDR3 nucleotides: TGTGCCATCAGTGAGGGTAGGACAACCGGGGAGCTGTTTTTT. It translates to CAISEGRTTGELFF.

The chain employs TRBV19 and TRBJ2-3; 11 bases are a match to TRBD1. The junction had 5 bases not matched to a gene; V was cut back by 4 bases and J by 5 bases. Germline V lookup: CDR1 LNHDA, CDR2 SQIVND (reference sequence). This CDR3 has 15 residues. CDR3 in amino acids: CASSTLGQGVDTQYF. CDR3 sequence (DNA): TGTGCCAGTAGTACCTTGGGACAGGGGGTAGATACGCAGTATTTT.